This T cell receptor (beta chain) was sequenced during a study of shared clonotypes between healthy human individuals. At the level of the study: A donor's plate count was three for CD4 naive and three for CD4 memory; CD8 naive had two and CD8 memory one. Study findings and constraints: Represented diversity (both genetic and exposure-history) was limited by the small number of donors.

After removal of 7 bases from V and 1 base from J, the junction contained 0 bases not matched to a gene. Germline loops: CDR1 SQVTM, CDR2 ANQGSEA. CDR3 length: 12 residues. A split of CD4+ cells into CD45RA+ naive and CD45RA-negative memory subsets was performed. This clone showed up just a few times. The antigen remains undetermined. The DNA input per sorted-subset replicate PCR was 150 to 200 ng, corresponding to 32,000 or so T cell genomes. The protocol was immunoSEQ multiplex PCR, while the TCRdb copy is restricted to in-frame clones and leaves out a portion. The sample records about 1 million clones, about 70% being singletons.

The source is a man aged 18 to 29 in good health. The chain couples TRBV29-1 to TRBJ2-3; 9 bases are a match to TRBD2. Sequencing was performed on memory CD4+ T cells sorted from blood. Documented subset: CD45RA-negative fraction. DNA for the CDR3: TGCAGCGGCGGGAGGGGCACAGATACGCAGTATTTT. Encoded protein: CSGGRGTDTQYF.